One TCR beta chain is described in this entry. The specificity of this receptor is unknown. Base qualities are not provided; no much larger clone lies one nucleotide away. The immunoSEQ Assay, a bias-controlled multiplex PCR, was used to amplify TCRbeta CDR3 regions from genomic DNA. Concerning the study's data processing: Nucleated cell counts per sample were estimated from amplification of reference gene primers within the assay. To quantify the absolute abundance of each unique TCRbeta CDR3 rearrangement, sequence reads were collapsed and filtered. For each sample, productive Simpson clonality was calculated as the square root of Simpson's diversity index over productive rearrangements. This immuneACCESS table, as held by TCRdb, lists in-frame sequences with V and J called but not all clones. Of the missing ones, under half trace to an unresolved V gene in checked studies; the others have no known cause. V and J calls plus clone size are reproduced from that table; the DNA served to infer D and trimming. In all, the sample holds about 270,000 clones, and around 89% of those were seen once. The ten largest clonotypes hold about 2.2% of the sample.

The record originates from a study of blood T cell repertoires in COVID-19 (dated by TCRdb to about 2020). Regarding the research as a whole: Collaborator samples came from the United States, Italy and Spain and covered acute and convalescent phases of COVID-19. The prospective study material was composed of cDNA or gDNA derived from T cells, B-cell-depleted T cells, or PBMCs. The dataset comprised deeply sampled blood TCRbeta repertoires from subjects exposed to, actively infected with, or recovered from COVID-19. The repertoires were made available in a free public database intended to serve as a resource for research on the immune response to SARS-CoV-2. Samples came from the ongoing ImmuneRACE study (first 160 participants) plus 1,254 subjects from 6 global collaborators. Sample metadata almost always included a de-identified subject ID, COVID-19 status, age in years and sex. Where available, HLA class I and class II types were obtained from metadata supplied by the sample provider rather than from assay-based typing.

Participants in the prospective study were aged roughly 18 to 100 years, lived in more than 20 United States geographic areas, and enrolled through a virtual design. In the prospective study, cohorts were assigned on the basis of participant-reported clinical history obtained from a screening survey and a study questionnaire. Recovered participants in ImmuneRACE Cohort 3 were defined by two consecutive negative NP/OP PCR tests, clearance by a healthcare professional, or resolution of symptoms. In the prospective study, mobile phlebotomists collected whole blood, serum and a nasopharyngeal or oropharyngeal swab from each participant. Additional blood draws and questionnaires over an approximately two-month period could optionally be provided by prospective study participants. Blood samples from the prospective study were shipped frozen or at room temperature prior to DNA extraction. Summary of the overall study and its limitations: Clinical and demographic metadata were provided uncurated, with the amount varying by source and participant.

The sample taken for sequencing was PBMCs or T cells enriched from blood (not recorded which). The sequence was obtained from a woman aged 18-29 years who had recovered from COVID-19.

CDR3 protein: CASSFYRDRGSNQPQHF. The sequenced DNA is TGTGCCAGCAGCTTTTACCGGGACAGGGGCTCAAACCAGCCCCAGCATTTT. The rearrangement joined TRBV21-1 to TRBJ1-5; the table names TRBD1, a call not compared with the DNA. TRBV21-1 has pseudogene status. Including cysteine and phenylalanine, the CDR3 has 17 amino acids. Left in the record is the CDR3 DNA by itself, 51 bases read in frame from the first base.